Sequencing of this TCR beta chain was carried out in a study of CD8 T cells in Susac syndrome. The wider study: Among the Susac syndrome patients sequenced, over five had active disease and under ten were in remission. Patients with Susac syndrome were therapy-naive, on corticosteroids, or on intravenous immunoglobulin alone at the time that blood was drawn.

Random-hexamer reverse transcription was applied to 0.5 to 1 ug RNA. In TCRdb, the immunoSEQ multiplex PCR reads were re-called with MiXCR into one record per CDR3 protein. The sample gives under 95,000 distinct CDR3 sequences, 85% to 95% of which show up once; 0.3% to 0.35% is in the top ten. This clonotype has only one observation. An end of the junction does not agree with germline; a read error may underlie this. FACS was used to enrich TEMRA cells, whereas the CD8+ and CD4+ T cells were obtained by negative isolation. The material sequenced was CD4+ T cells from PBMCs. This sequence originates from a human donor with Susac syndrome.

CDR3 sequence reads: CACWGSTGTGTQYF. The CDR3 region has the DNA TGTGCCTGTTGGGGGTCGACTGGGACAGGTACGCAGTATTTT. This chain uses TRBV30 with TRBJ2-3; the match to TRBD1 covers 8 bases. The CDR3 runs 14 residues. Looked up from germline, CDR1 is GTSNPN and CDR2 is SVGIG (reference sequence).